Each of the 20 T cell receptor beta chains below was sequenced from the same sample in a study of OX40 agonist ivuxolimab in advanced cancers. This table comes from immunoSEQ multiplex PCR, and its TCRdb copy is limited to in-frame clones, with some not included. The sample records roughly 29,000 clones, around 86% being singletons. The specimen comprised CD4+ or CD8+ T cells sorted from blood, sampled in a trial of the OX40 agonist ivuxolimab. These receptor sequences come from an adult with an advanced solid tumor such as melanoma, head and neck, liver or kidney cancer.

This chain joins TRBV14 and TRBJ2-7; perhaps D is TRBD1 or TRBD2 (5 bases each). This CDR3 has 13 amino acids. Germline values: CDR1 SGHDN, CDR2 FVKESK. V was shortened by 5 bases and J by 7 bases, with 15 bases between the two germline ends. The CDR3 bases are TGTGCCAGCAGCTTACGGGGCCGTATGGAGCAGTACTTC. Translated, it gives CASSLRGRMEQYF.

V usage is TRBV4-1 and J usage is TRBJ2-7; 9 positions match TRBD2. The CDR3 extends over 15 amino acids. V was pared by 4 bases and J by 5 bases, with 9 bases of the junction left unmatched. Germline V gives CDR1 MGHRA, CDR2 YSYEKL. CDR3 in amino acids: CASSLSGGSLNEQYF. DNA of the CDR3: TGCGCCAGCAGCCTCAGCGGGGGGTCCCTTAACGAGCAGTACTTC.

This clone counts as medium-sized. V is TRBV6-5 and J is TRBJ1-2, with unresolved D. Per the germline V gene, CDR1 is MNHEY and CDR2 is SVGAGI. V lost 5 bases and J 6 bases, leaving 16 bases between the germline ends. The CDR3 length is 14 residues. CDR3 nucleotide sequence: TGTGCCAGCAGTCCCCTGGGAGGGTTTGATGGCTACACCTTC. Protein sequence: CASSPLGGFDGYTF.

J is TRBJ2-5 and V is TRBV7-9; 8 bases are a match to TRBD1. V was clipped by 5 bases and J by 4 bases; unmatched bases: 6. This CDR3 spans 14 amino acids. The germline CDR1 and CDR2 sequences are SEHNR and FQNEAQ (reference sequence). The CDR3 is CASSERTGGETQYF. CDR3 coding DNA: TGTGCCAGCAGCGAAAGAACAGGGGGAGAGACCCAGTACTTC.

The rearrangement links TRBV27 to TRBJ1-4; no clear D gene. The CDR3 extends over 15 amino acids. CDR1 MNHEY and CDR2 SMNVEV come from the germline V gene (reference sequence). V dropped 0 bases and J dropped 4 bases, with 9 bases sitting between them. CDR3 in amino acids: CASSLSKTYNEKLFF. The CDR3 DNA reads as TGTGCCAGCAGTTTATCGAAGACTTATAATGAAAAACTGTTTTTT.

The rearrangement links TRBV6-6 to TRBJ2-3; D is possibly TRBD2 (5 bases). This CDR3 comprises 14 residues. Trimming removed 5 bases at V and 6 bases at J, with 15 bases between. Germline V lookup: CDR1 MNHNY, CDR2 SVGAGI (reference sequence). CDR3 protein: CASSGRGREDTQYF. The CDR3 DNA is TGTGCCAGCAGTGGGAGAGGGCGCGAGGATACGCAGTATTTT.

CDR3 sequence (DNA): TGTGCCAGCAGCTTAGCGCTGGTAGGGGCGGACACTGAAGCTTTCTTT. Protein sequence: CASSLALVGADTEAFF. The V call is TRBV7-8, the J call TRBJ1-1; D may be TRBD1 (5 bases). Trimming shortened V by 0 bases and J by 3 bases, and 14 bases separated the two germline ends. CDR3 length: 16 residues. Germline V gives CDR1 SGHVS, CDR2 FQNEAQ.

The rearrangement joins TRBV6-1 to TRBJ2-7, with 8 positions matching TRBD1. This CDR3 is 14 amino acids long. The J segment lost 5 bases and the V segment lost 5 bases, leaving 8 bases of the junction unmatched. CDR1 and CDR2 from the germline V gene are MNHNS and SASEGT. The DNA of the CDR3 is TGTGCCAGCAGTTGGACAGGGCTGGGAGACGAGCAGTACTTC. Residues: CASSWTGLGDEQYF.

CDR3 amino acids: CASSLGPGQVTQYF. In DNA, the CDR3 is TGTGCCAGCAGCTTGGGGCCGGGACAGGTGACCCAGTACTTC. The chain uses TRBV5-5 and TRBJ2-5; 8 bases fit TRBD1. Trimming took 0 bases from V and 7 from J; bases not matched to a gene: 5. CDR3 size: 14 residues. The germline V gene encodes CDR1 SGHKS and CDR2 YYEKEE (reference sequence).

The chain is built from TRBV10-3 and TRBJ1-6; D remains unclear. The germline V gene encodes CDR1 ENHRY and CDR2 SYGVKD. There are 16 residues in the CDR3. Trimming took 4 bases from V and 3 from J, leaving 13 bases between them. CDR3 sequence reads: CAISGEREIYNSPLHF. CDR3 nucleotides: TGTGCCATCAGTGGGGAAAGGGAAATCTATAATTCACCCCTCCACTTT.

The chain is built from TRBV9 and TRBJ1-5; a weak D match, TRBD1 (5 bases). Germline loops: CDR1 SGDLS, CDR2 YYNGEE. The CDR3 sequence is 15 residues long. V was trimmed by 0 bases and J by 3 bases, leaving 10 bases between them. CDR3 sequence reads: CASSVEGRDNQPQHF. DNA for the CDR3: TGTGCCAGCAGCGTAGAAGGCAGGGACAATCAGCCCCAGCATTTT.

CDR3 bases: TGTGCCAGCAGCTCAGACTACAGCTCCTACAATGAGCAGTTCTTC. Translation: CASSSDYSSYNEQFF. V gene TRBV5-4 combines with J gene TRBJ2-1, with D possibly being TRBD2 (5 bases). From germline, CDR1 is SGHNT and CDR2 YYREEE (reference sequence). V lost 3 bases, J lost 0 bases, and 10 bases lay in between. This CDR3 comprises 15 residues. Full variable domain (remainder filled in from reference TRBV5-4 and TRBJ2-1): ETGVTQSPTHLIKTRGQQVTLRCSSQSGHNTVSWYQQALGQGPQFIFQYYREEENGRGNFPPRFSGLQFPNYSSELNVNALELDDSALYLCASSSDYSSYNEQFFGPGTRLTVL.

The chain joins TRBV11-2 to TRBJ2-1, with a possible D match to TRBD2 (7 bases). Germline assignment: CDR1 SGHAT and CDR2 FQNNGV. The CDR3 has 18 residues. Between the trimmed V and J ends, which lost 0 bases and 0 bases, there was a span of 15 bases. Here the CDR3 reads CASSLEGGQLNSYNEQFF. CDR3 nucleotides: TGTGCCAGCAGCTTAGAGGGGGGGCAGTTAAACTCCTACAATGAGCAGTTCTTC.

The J gene is TRBJ2-2, the V gene TRBV19, with D hard to call. V was clipped by 3 bases and J by 1 base, with 6 bases between them. The CDR3 is 14 amino acids. CDR1 and CDR2 from the germline V gene are LNHDA and SQIVND (reference sequence). The CDR3 DNA sequence: TGTGCCAGTAGTATCTGGCTGAACACCGGGGAGCTGTTTTTT. Translation gives CASSIWLNTGELFF.

The chain links TRBV4-1 to TRBJ1-2; D is unresolved. Germline V lookup: CDR1 MGHRA, CDR2 YSYEKL. The CDR3 sequence is 12 residues long. The germline V and J ends were trimmed by 0 bases and 8 bases, with 7 bases remaining between them. In DNA form, the CDR3 reads TGCGCCAGCAGCCAAGATGGGCGAGGCTACACCTTC. Translating gives CASSQDGRGYTF.

J is TRBJ2-2 and V is TRBV2, with D possibly TRBD2 on 7 matching bases. This CDR3 has 16 amino acids. Trimming took 3 bases from V and 4 from J, leaving 15 bases between them. In germline, CDR1 is SNHLY, CDR2 FYNNEI. In nucleotides, the CDR3 is TGTGCCAGCAGTGAGGGTGGCGGGGGCCCCACCGGGGAGCTGTTTTTT. This gives the protein CASSEGGGGPTGELFF.

The CDR3 protein is CASEPGLAGEESSYNEQFF. The DNA for the CDR3 is TGTGCCAGCGAGCCGGGACTAGCGGGGGAGGAAAGTTCCTACAATGAGCAGTTCTTC. This sequence joins TRBV28 and TRBJ2-1; 14 positions agree with TRBD2. Trimming removed 8 bases from V and 1 base from J; junction bases left unmatched: 13. The CDR3 length is 19 residues. The V gene's germline CDR1 is MDHEN and CDR2 SYDVKM.

The chain uses TRBV7-9 and TRBJ2-1, with TRBD2 matching over 12 bases. Germline V gene sequence: CDR1 SEHNR, CDR2 FQNEAQ (reference sequence). V trimming: 3 bases; J trimming: 9 bases; junction bases outside the gene matches: 3. The CDR3 is 14 amino acids. Here the CDR3 reads CASSFLTSGGEQFF. CDR3 nucleotide sequence: TGTGCCAGCAGCTTCCTGACTAGCGGGGGTGAGCAGTTCTTC. The full variable domain, completed using reference TRBV7-9 and TRBJ2-1, is DTGVSQNPRHKITKRGQNVTFRCDPISEHNRLYWYRQTLGQGPEFLTYFQNEAQLEKSRLLSDRFSAERPKGSFSTLEIQRTEQGDSAMYLCASSFLTSGGEQFFGPGTRLTVL.

This clone was seen only once. V usage is TRBV7-8 and J usage is TRBJ2-1; a possible D gene is TRBD2 (6 bases). Germline V CDR1 and CDR2: SGHVS, FQNEAQ. The CDR3 is 16 amino acids. V lost 5 bases to trimming and J lost 3 bases, with 17 bases between them. The CDR3 loop is CASSPEGTSFYNEQFF. CDR3 nucleotide sequence: TGTGCCAGCAGCCCGGAGGGGACTTCTTTCTACAATGAGCAGTTCTTC. Full variable domain (rest looked up from reference TRBV7-8 and TRBJ2-1): GAGVSQSPRYKVAKRGQDVALRCDPISGHVSLFWYQQALGQGPEFLTYFQNEAQLDKSGLPSDRFFAERPEGSVSTLKIQRTQQEDSAVYLCASSPEGTSFYNEQFFGPGTRLTVL.

The chain combines TRBV5-1 with TRBJ2-1; the D is unclear. Germline lookup yields CDR1 SGHRS and CDR2 YFSETQ. The CDR3 consists of 15 residues. Trimming removed 1 base at V and 1 base at J, with 9 bases between. Written as DNA, the CDR3 is TGCGCCAGCAGCTTGTACTCGGGTTCCTACAATGAGCAGTTCTTC. It is translated as CASSLYSGSYNEQFF. The whole variable domain, filled in from reference TRBV5-1 and TRBJ2-1, reads KAGVTQTPRYLIKTRGQQVTLSCSPISGHRSVSWYQQTPGQGLQFLFEYFSETQRNKGNFPGRFSGRQFSNSRSEMNVSTLELGDSALYLCASSLYSGSYNEQFFGPGTRLTVL.